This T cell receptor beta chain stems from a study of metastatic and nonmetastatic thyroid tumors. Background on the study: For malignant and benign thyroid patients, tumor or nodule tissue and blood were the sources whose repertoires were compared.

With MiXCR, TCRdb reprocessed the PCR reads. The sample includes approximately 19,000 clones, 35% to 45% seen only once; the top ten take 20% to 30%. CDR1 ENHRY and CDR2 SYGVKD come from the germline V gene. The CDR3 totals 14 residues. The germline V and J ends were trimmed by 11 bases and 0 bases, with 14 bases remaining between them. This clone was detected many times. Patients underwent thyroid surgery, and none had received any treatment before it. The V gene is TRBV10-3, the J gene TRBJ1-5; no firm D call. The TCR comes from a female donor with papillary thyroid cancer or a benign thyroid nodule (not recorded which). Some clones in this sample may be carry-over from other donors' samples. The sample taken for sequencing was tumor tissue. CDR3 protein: CASDTADSNQPQHF. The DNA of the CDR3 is TGTGCCTCAGATACAGCCGATAGCAATCAGCCCCAGCATTTT.